These 24 T cell receptor beta chains share one sample of origin, sequenced in a study of circulating CD8 cells and anti-PD-1 response in melanoma. Using roughly 15 ng of total RNA, TCR libraries were made with the QIAseq Immune Repertoire TCR panel. TCRdb re-called the reads through MiXCR, storing one row per CDR3 protein. The sample records around 360 distinct CDR3 sequences, around an eighth being singletons. Four subsets defined by PD-1 and/or TIGIT were sorted from live CD3+CD8+TCRalphabeta+ cells. Sequencing was performed on CD8+ T cells from PBMCs, taken at baseline or after one month of anti-PD-1 therapy (not recorded which). These receptor sequences come from a human donor with melanoma.

By share, this clonotype ranks as medium-sized. The V call is TRBV7-9, the J call TRBJ2-7; D may be TRBD2 (5 bases). CDR1 SEHNR and CDR2 FQNEAQ come from the germline V gene (reference sequence). Trimming shortened V by 1 base and J by 7 bases, and 8 bases separated the two germline ends. CDR3 size: 12 residues. The CDR3 DNA sequence: TGTGCCAGCAGCTTAGGCCCGGGAGAGCAGTACTTC. This gives the protein CASSLGPGEQYF. The whole variable domain, filled in from reference TRBV7-9 and TRBJ2-7, reads DTGVSQNPRHKITKRGQNVTFRCDPISEHNRLYWYRQTLGQGPEFLTYFQNEAQLEKSRLLSDRFSAERPKGSFSTLEIQRTEQGDSAMYLCASSLGPGEQYFGPGTRLTVT.

By share, this clonotype counts as large (0.1 to 1%). This sequence joins TRBV4-1 and TRBJ2-3, with 8 bases aligning to TRBD2. CDR3 length equals 15 residues. Looked up from germline, CDR1 is MGHRA and CDR2 is YSYEKL. The J segment lost 3 bases and the V segment lost 2 bases, leaving 4 bases of the junction unmatched. CDR3 residues: CASSQFGGETDTQYF. The CDR3 nucleotides are TGCGCCAGCAGCCAATTCGGGGGGGAGACAGATACGCAGTATTTT.

By share, this clonotype ranks as medium-sized (0.01 to 0.1%). The chain carries TRBV14 and TRBJ1-1, with 9 nucleotides matching TRBD1. This CDR3 comprises 15 residues. CDR1 and CDR2 from the germline V gene are SGHDN and FVKESK. J was trimmed by 4 bases and V by 4 bases; bases with no gene match: 7. The chain's CDR3 is CASSPQGAVGTEAFF. CDR3 sequence (DNA): TGTGCCAGCAGCCCACAGGGGGCTGTTGGCACTGAAGCTTTCTTT.

By its share, this clonotype is medium-sized. The J gene is TRBJ2-7, the V gene TRBV19; D is ambiguous. The CDR3 contains 14 residues. CDR1 is LNHDA, CDR2 SQIVND, per germline (reference sequence). With 2 bases removed from V and 2 bases from J, the gap between germline ends came to 10 bases. CDR3 DNA sequence: TGTGCCAGTAGTATATACGACGGCACCTACGAGCAGTACTTC. It translates to CASSIYDGTYEQYF.

This clonotype is judged large (0.1 to 1%). This sequence joins TRBV4-1 and TRBJ2-7; 10 nucleotides agree with TRBD2. The CDR3 sequence is 16 residues long. Germline values: CDR1 MGHRA, CDR2 YSYEKL. After removal of 1 base from V and 0 bases from J, the junction contained 3 bases not matched to a gene. In DNA, the CDR3 is TGCGCCAGCAGCCAAGTCCCTAGCGGGGGCTCCTACGAGCAGTACTTC. As protein: CASSQVPSGGSYEQYF.

By sample share, this clonotype is large. The gene calls are TRBV19 and TRBJ2-7; TRBD1 agrees at 10 bases. The CDR3 consists of 14 residues. Trimming removed 9 bases from V and 0 bases from J; junction bases left unmatched: 5. Looked up from germline, CDR1 is LNHDA and CDR2 is SQIVND (reference sequence). The CDR3: CASERTGGSYEQYF. The CDR3 nucleotides read TGTGCCAGCGAAAGGACAGGGGGCTCCTACGAGCAGTACTTC.

This clonotype was detected a few times. Being one base from a much bigger clone, this may be a read error. This CDR3 fails to terminate in the conserved phenylalanine or tryptophan, so it likely reflects a read error. V usage is TRBV14 and J usage is TRBJ2-7; D unclear. Germline values: CDR1 SGHDN, CDR2 FVKESK. The CDR3 has 11 amino acids. Between the trimmed V and J ends, which lost 1 base and 3 bases, there was a span of 1 base. The CDR3, as DNA: TGTGCCAGCAGCCAAGGCTACGAGCAGTACCTC. Translating gives CASSQGYEQYL.

This clonotype is labeled large. The CDR3: CASSLTTGTGVTGELFF. Here the CDR3 DNA reads TGTGCCAGCAGCTTAACCACCGGGACAGGGGTCACCGGGGAGCTGTTTTTT. The chain uses TRBV7-3 and TRBJ2-2, with 10 bases aligning to TRBD1. Germline loops: CDR1 SGHTA, CDR2 FQGTGA. The CDR3 extends over 17 amino acids. V was pared by 0 bases and J by 4 bases, with 5 bases of the junction left unmatched.

V gene TRBV27 combines with J gene TRBJ2-1, with 8 bases that match TRBD2. CDR3 length: 15 amino acids. V lost 3 bases and J lost 7; bases outside the gene matches: 8. Germline assignment: CDR1 MNHEY and CDR2 SMNVEV (reference sequence). In nucleotides, the CDR3 is TGTGCCAGCAGTTTTGGGGGACTAGAAGGAAATGAGCAGTTCTTC. Its protein product is CASSFGGLEGNEQFF.

This clonotype qualifies as medium-sized. The genes are TRBV4-2 and TRBJ1-5; TRBD1 might be the D (5 bases). The CDR3 contains 13 residues. The germline V gene encodes CDR1 LGHNA and CDR2 YNFKEQ. Trimming cost V 3 bases and J 9 bases, with 12 bases left between them. CDR3 nucleotide sequence: TGTGCCAGCAGCCACAGGGAGACGATGCCCCAGCATTTT. Protein: CASSHRETMPQHF.

This clonotype appeared a single time. One junction end disagrees with the germline gene, perhaps due to a read error. V gene TRBV25-1 combines with J gene TRBJ2-7; D is possibly TRBD2 (5 bases). Germline V gene sequence: CDR1 MGHDK, CDR2 SYGVNS. This CDR3 is built from 13 residues. CDR3 protein: CASSEKGAYERYF. Here the CDR3 DNA reads TGTGCCAGCAGTGAGAAGGGAGCCTACGAGCGGTACTTC.

This clonotype is medium-sized. The J gene is TRBJ2-2, the V gene TRBV6-1, with D possibly TRBD1 on 5 matching bases. The CDR3 has 16 amino acids. V lost 2 bases, J lost 6 bases, and 16 bases lay in between. The germline V gene encodes CDR1 MNHNS and CDR2 SASEGT. CDR3 nucleotides: TGTGCCAGCAGTGAATTGGGAATAGCAGGGCCCGGGGAGCTGTTTTTT. It translates to CASSELGIAGPGELFF.

To note about this clonotype: This may stem from a read error, because a much larger clone lies one nucleotide away. Given the absence of the conserved phenylalanine or tryptophan at the CDR3 end, a read error is likely. The chain uses TRBV28 and TRBJ1-1; D gene uncertain. The germline V gene encodes CDR1 MDHEN and CDR2 SYDVKM. Trimming left V 7 bases short and J 0 bases short, with 18 bases between. The CDR3 consists of 16 residues. The chain's CDR3 is CASTASTRSMNTEAFL. The DNA for the CDR3 is TGTGCCAGCACCGCGAGCACCAGATCAATGAACACTGAAGCTTTCCTT.

This clonotype qualifies as medium-sized (0.01 to 0.1%). The chain has TRBV19 and TRBJ1-5; D gene ambiguous. Germline V gives CDR1 LNHDA, CDR2 SQIVND (reference sequence). The CDR3 is 13 residues long. Between the trimmed V and J ends, which lost 3 bases and 7 bases, there was a span of 10 bases. CDR3 residues: CASSIAGIQPQHF. In nucleotides, the CDR3 is TGTGCCAGTAGTATTGCGGGGATCCAGCCCCAGCATTTT.

The chain joins TRBV27 to TRBJ2-7, with 10 nucleotides matching TRBD2. V was clipped by 6 bases and J by 3 bases; unmatched bases: 8. The CDR3 length is 15 residues. The germline gives CDR1 MNHEY, CDR2 SMNVEV (reference sequence). CDR3 residues: CASSIAGGGDYEQYF. The CDR3, as DNA: TGTGCCAGCAGCATAGCGGGAGGAGGGGACTACGAGCAGTACTTC.

This clonotype is medium-sized within its sample. A much larger clone differs from this one at a single base, so this may be a read error. No conserved phenylalanine or tryptophan is present at the end of the CDR3, so a read error is the likely explanation. V is TRBV3-1 and J is TRBJ2-7; no clear D. V was pared by 1 base and J by 6 bases, with 10 bases between. Germline V lookup: CDR1 LGHDT, CDR2 YNNKEL (reference sequence). The length of the CDR3 is 13 residues. CDR3 DNA: TGTGCCAGCAGCCAAGCCGCCCTACTCGAGCAGTACTCC. It translates to CASSQAALLEQYS.

The rearrangement uses TRBV20-1 and TRBJ2-1; the match to TRBD1 covers 9 bases. This CDR3 comprises 15 residues. V dropped 4 bases and J dropped 8; count of bases not matched to a gene: 12. Germline V gene sequence: CDR1 DFQATT, CDR2 SNEGSKA (reference sequence). DNA of the CDR3: TGCAGTGCTACCCGGGACAGGGATCTTTCGGATGAGCAGTTCTTC. Protein sequence: CSATRDRDLSDEQFF.

As for this clonotype: A read error may produce the germline difference seen at one junction end. DNA of the CDR3: TGTGCCAGCAGCGCTGAACCGGGACTAGCGGGGTTAGGCTACAATGGGCAGTTCTTC. The encoded protein is CASSAEPGLAGLGYNGQFF. V and J are TRBV7-3 and TRBJ2-1, with TRBD2 matching 13 bases. The CDR3 sequence is 19 residues long. Germline CDR1 is SGHTA and CDR2 is FQGTGA.

This clonotype is medium-sized. This chain links TRBV4-2 with TRBJ2-7; weak D call: TRBD2 (5 bases). Germline CDR1 reads LGHNA; CDR2 reads YNFKEQ. V dropped 0 bases and J dropped 3 bases, with 12 bases sitting between them. The CDR3 sequence is 15 residues long. The CDR3 loop is CASSQEVDSSYEQYF. The CDR3 nucleotides are TGTGCCAGCAGCCAAGAAGTGGACTCTAGCTACGAGCAGTACTTC.

Sample share makes this clonotype large (0.1 to 1%). This chain links TRBV9 with TRBJ2-1; possible D gene TRBD2, 5 bases. This CDR3 spans 15 amino acids. Trimming stripped 0 bases from V and 2 bases from J, with 9 bases between. Germline V gene sequence: CDR1 SGDLS, CDR2 YYNGEE. CDR3 sequence reads: CASSVAETTYNEQFF. In nucleotides, the CDR3 is TGTGCCAGCAGCGTAGCAGAGACTACCTACAATGAGCAGTTCTTC.

By share, this clonotype ranks as large. The chain recombines TRBV6-4 with TRBJ2-3, with TRBD2 as a possible D gene (6 bases). CDR3 length: 14 amino acids. Trimming removed 2 bases from V and 0 bases from J, with 6 bases in between. Germline values: CDR1 MRHNA, CDR2 SNTAGT. In nucleotides, the CDR3 is TGTGCCAGCAGTGACGGGACTAGCACAGATACGCAGTATTTT. Its translation is CASSDGTSTDTQYF.

Points on this clonotype: Just one base apart from a much larger clone, this may be a read error. The chain couples TRBV6-4 to TRBJ2-2; 9 bases are a match to TRBD1. Germline V gene data show CDR1 as MRHNA and CDR2 as SNTAGT. There are 14 residues in the CDR3. The CDR3 spells CASGDRGSTGELFF. CDR3 in DNA: TGTGCCAGCGGTGACAGGGGGAGCACCGGGGAGCTGTTTTTT.

This clonotype is large within its sample. The V call is TRBV6-1, the J call TRBJ2-5; 9 positions agree with TRBD2. Germline loops: CDR1 MNHNS, CDR2 SASEGT. This CDR3 contains 15 residues. J was trimmed by 2 bases and V by 5 bases; bases with no gene match: 6. CDR3 sequence (DNA): TGTGCCAGCAGTAAGGAGGCGGGGGGGCAAGAGACCCAGTACTTC. Residues: CASSKEAGGQETQYF.

In this sample, this clonotype is large. V usage is TRBV29-1 and J usage is TRBJ2-7; 8 bases agree with TRBD1. J was trimmed by 4 bases and V by 7 bases; bases with no gene match: 9. CDR3 size: 13 residues. From germline, CDR1 is SQVTM and CDR2 ANQGSEA. The CDR3 region is CSASTGEPYEQYF. The CDR3 DNA reads TGCAGCGCTTCGACAGGGGAGCCGTACGAGCAGTACTTC.